This TCR beta chain was profiled in a study of blood T cell repertoires in COVID-19. CDR1 and CDR2 from the germline V gene are SGHTS and YDEGEE. The germline V and J ends were trimmed by 4 bases and 8 bases, with 10 bases remaining between them. The CDR3 sequence is 12 residues long. Profiling relied on immunoSEQ multiplex PCR, and the TCRdb table lists in-frame clones only, not all of them. In the table there are tens of thousands of clones, approximately 86% of which are singletons. Source material: peripheral blood. The genes are TRBV5-8 and TRBJ1-5; D is possibly TRBD1 (5 bases). This receptor was obtained from a woman between 45 and 65 years old with active or convalescent COVID-19. CDR3 sequence: CASSPGVEPQHF. The CDR3, as DNA: TGTGCCAGCAGCCCGGGGGTGGAGCCCCAGCATTTT.